This T cell receptor (beta chain) was recovered during a study of T cell repertoires in cytomegalovirus infection. Study as a whole: CMV infection together with matching HLA type was indicated by public TCR beta signatures. Points from the study as a whole: HLA-C-restricted TCR beta clonotypes specific for CMV led the ex vivo response.

The length of the CDR3 is 15 residues. V gave up 3 bases and J gave up 7 bases, with 15 bases separating them. Germline V CDR1 and CDR2: SGHTA, FQGNSA. TCRdb re-called the reads with MiXCR, one entry per CDR3 protein. The data hold about 770,000 distinct CDR3 sequences, with almost 30% observed a single time. In its sample, this clonotype was seen many times. The antigen remains undetermined. The chain combines TRBV7-2 with TRBJ2-2; perhaps TRBD1 as D (5 bases). The sequencing used cultured CD8+ T cells from PBMCs, collected from culture after CMV antigen stimulation. The TCR comes from a human donor in good health (CMV status not recorded). Some clones in this sample may be carry-over from other donors' samples. CDR3 sequence: CASSFPTAGHGELFF. The CDR3 DNA follows: TGTGCCAGCAGCTTTCCGACGGCAGGGCACGGGGAGCTGTTTTTT.